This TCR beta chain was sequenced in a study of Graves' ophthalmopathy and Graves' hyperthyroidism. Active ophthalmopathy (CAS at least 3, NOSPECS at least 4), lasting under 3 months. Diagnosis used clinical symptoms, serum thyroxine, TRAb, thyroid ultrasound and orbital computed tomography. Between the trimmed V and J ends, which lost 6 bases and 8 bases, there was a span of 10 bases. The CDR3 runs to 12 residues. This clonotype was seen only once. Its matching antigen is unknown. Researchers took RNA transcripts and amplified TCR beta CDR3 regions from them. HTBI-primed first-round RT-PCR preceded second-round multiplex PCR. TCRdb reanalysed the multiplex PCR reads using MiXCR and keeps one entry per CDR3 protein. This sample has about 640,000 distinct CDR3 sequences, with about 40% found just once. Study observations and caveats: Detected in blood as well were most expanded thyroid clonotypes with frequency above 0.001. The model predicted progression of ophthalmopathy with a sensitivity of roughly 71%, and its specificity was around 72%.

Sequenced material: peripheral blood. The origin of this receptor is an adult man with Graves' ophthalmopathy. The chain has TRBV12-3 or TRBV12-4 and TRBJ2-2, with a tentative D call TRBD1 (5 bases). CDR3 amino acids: CASRAGRGELFF. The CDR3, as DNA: TGTGCCAGCAGGGCAGGGCGTGGGGAGCTGTTTTTT.